This is a list of T cell receptor beta chains from one sample in a study of OX40 agonist ivuxolimab in advanced cancers. Using immunoSEQ multiplex PCR, the repertoire was profiled, and TCRdb retains in-frame clones only, with some absent. The sample holds about 94,000 clones, roughly 94% seen once. The source was CD4+ or CD8+ T cells sorted from blood, collected in a trial of the OX40 agonist ivuxolimab. Receptor source: an adult with an advanced solid tumor such as melanoma, head and neck, liver or kidney cancer. Both conserved end residues are part of each CDR3. The order of the fields is CDR3 protein, CDR3 DNA, J gene, D gene, clone size, V gene. The D gene is left open where the match is weak. The size of a clone is reported for some rows only, either as once, few or many, or as a class for expanded clones.

cdr3_aa: CASSRLGQAEGPQHF
cdr3_nt: TGTGCCAGCAGTAGGTTAGGACAGGCGGAAGGGCCCCAGCATTTT
j_call: TRBJ1-5
d_call: TRBD1
clone_size: .
v_call: TRBV27

cdr3_aa: CASSTGNNQPQHF
cdr3_nt: TGTGCCAGCAGCACAGGAAACAATCAGCCCCAGCATTTT
j_call: TRBJ1-5
d_call: .
clone_size: .
v_call: TRBV7-9

cdr3_aa: CASSLVLFSRGNATEAFF
cdr3_nt: TGCGCCAGCAGCTTGGTTTTATTTTCGCGGGGTAACGCGACTGAAGCTTTCTTT
j_call: TRBJ1-1
d_call: .
clone_size: .
v_call: TRBV5-1

cdr3_aa: CASREEELFF
cdr3_nt: TGTGCCAGCCGCGAAGAGGAGCTGTTTTTT
j_call: TRBJ2-2
d_call: .
clone_size: once
v_call: TRBV28

cdr3_aa: CASSFTVNSPLHF
cdr3_nt: TGCGCCAGCAGCTTTACAGTAAATTCACCCCTCCACTTT
j_call: TRBJ1-6
d_call: .
clone_size: .
v_call: TRBV5-1

cdr3_aa: CASSQDSYSNQPQHF
cdr3_nt: TGCGCCAGCAGTCAGGACAGCTATAGCAATCAGCCCCAGCATTTT
j_call: TRBJ1-5
d_call: .
clone_size: .
v_call: TRBV23-1

cdr3_aa: CASSKEREGTESYEQYF
cdr3_nt: TGTGCCAGCAGCAAAGAGCGGGAGGGGACGGAATCCTACGAGCAGTACTTC
j_call: TRBJ2-7
d_call: .
clone_size: .
v_call: TRBV21-1

cdr3_aa: CASSVQGGQRAQYF
cdr3_nt: TGTGCCAGCAGCGTCCAAGGGGGCCAAAGGGCGCAGTATTTT
j_call: TRBJ2-3
d_call: TRBD1
clone_size: .
v_call: TRBV9

cdr3_aa: CATSRPDSNTGELFF
cdr3_nt: TGTGCCACCAGCAGACCCGACTCGAACACCGGGGAGCTGTTTTTT
j_call: TRBJ2-2
d_call: .
clone_size: .
v_call: TRBV15

cdr3_aa: CASSLHRGNEDSYNEQFF
cdr3_nt: TGTGCCAGCAGTTTACACCGGGGAAATGAAGACTCCTACAATGAGCAGTTCTTC
j_call: TRBJ2-1
d_call: .
clone_size: .
v_call: TRBV27

cdr3_aa: CASSLPLSGGREETQYF
cdr3_nt: TGTGCCAGCAGCTTACCTCTTAGCGGCGGGAGGGAGGAGACCCAGTACTTC
j_call: TRBJ2-5
d_call: TRBD2
clone_size: .
v_call: TRBV7-2

cdr3_aa: CASSFSTLHFEQYF
cdr3_nt: TGTGCCAGCAGTTTTAGCACCCTGCATTTCGAGCAGTACTTC
j_call: TRBJ2-7
d_call: .
clone_size: .
v_call: TRBV28

cdr3_aa: CASSPVTGDGQTQYF
cdr3_nt: TGTGCCAGCTCACCGGTTACAGGGGATGGGCAGACCCAGTACTTC
j_call: TRBJ2-5
d_call: TRBD1
clone_size: .
v_call: TRBV18

cdr3_aa: CASSSQMDEKLFF
cdr3_nt: TGTGCCAGCAGCTCACAGATGGATGAAAAACTGTTTTTT
j_call: TRBJ1-4
d_call: .
clone_size: .
v_call: TRBV7-2

cdr3_aa: CASSLTPAGQPQHF
cdr3_nt: TGTGCCAGCAGTTTAACCCCCGCGGGACAGCCCCAGCATTTT
j_call: TRBJ1-5
d_call: .
clone_size: .
v_call: TRBV11-2

cdr3_aa: CAWSVGGLLNTEAFF
cdr3_nt: TGTGCCTGGAGTGTGGGGGGCCTTTTGAACACTGAAGCTTTCTTT
j_call: TRBJ1-1
d_call: .
clone_size: .
v_call: TRBV30

cdr3_aa: CASSSAGGATQYF
cdr3_nt: TGTGCCAGCAGCTCAGCGGGAGGAGCTACGCAGTATTTT
j_call: TRBJ2-3
d_call: TRBD2
clone_size: .
v_call: TRBV7-9

cdr3_aa: CASSLIDDVGGRYF
cdr3_nt: TGTGCCAGCAGCTTGATCGATGACGTTGGGGGGAGGTACTTC
j_call: TRBJ2-4
d_call: .
clone_size: .
v_call: TRBV7-9

cdr3_aa: CASSYSGGADTQYF
cdr3_nt: TGTGCCAGCAGTTACTCGGGGGGCGCAGATACGCAGTATTTT
j_call: TRBJ2-3
d_call: .
clone_size: .
v_call: TRBV6-6

cdr3_aa: CASSQEPPSGRTDTQYF
cdr3_nt: TGCGCCAGCAGCCAAGAACCCCCCAGCGGGAGGACAGATACGCAGTATTTT
j_call: TRBJ2-3
d_call: TRBD2
clone_size: .
v_call: TRBV4-3

cdr3_aa: CASSPEGQGRVLNTGELFF
cdr3_nt: TGTGCCAGCAGCCCAGAGGGACAGGGTAGGGTCCTTAACACCGGGGAGCTGTTTTTT
j_call: TRBJ2-2
d_call: TRBD1
clone_size: .
v_call: TRBV9

cdr3_aa: CAWTFSRSGNTIYF
cdr3_nt: TGTGCCTGGACCTTTTCTCGGTCTGGAAACACCATATATTTT
j_call: TRBJ1-3
d_call: .
clone_size: .
v_call: TRBV30

cdr3_aa: CASSHSQTPETQYF
cdr3_nt: TGTGCCAGCAGTCACTCCCAGACCCCAGAGACCCAGTACTTC
j_call: TRBJ2-5
d_call: .
clone_size: .
v_call: TRBV28

cdr3_aa: CASSSSTGQGVYGYTF
cdr3_nt: TGCGCCAGCAGCTCGAGCACTGGACAGGGAGTGTATGGCTACACCTTC
j_call: TRBJ1-2
d_call: TRBD1
clone_size: .
v_call: TRBV5-1

cdr3_aa: CASSLAGGTNTEAFF
cdr3_nt: TGTGCCAGCAGCTTGGCCGGGGGAACCAACACTGAAGCTTTCTTT
j_call: TRBJ1-1
d_call: .
clone_size: .
v_call: TRBV5-4

cdr3_aa: CASSPRVQGYYGYTF
cdr3_nt: TGTGCCAGCAGCCCTAGGGTACAGGGTTACTATGGCTACACCTTC
j_call: TRBJ1-2
d_call: .
clone_size: .
v_call: TRBV7-8

cdr3_aa: CASSRGLGEKLFF
cdr3_nt: TGTGCCAGCAGCAGAGGGCTGGGAGAAAAACTGTTTTTT
j_call: TRBJ1-4
d_call: .
clone_size: .
v_call: TRBV7-9

cdr3_aa: CASSPPLLDRDSPYEQYF
cdr3_nt: TGTGCCAGCTCACCTCCGCTGCTGGACAGGGACTCCCCCTACGAGCAGTACTTC
j_call: TRBJ2-7
d_call: TRBD1
clone_size: .
v_call: TRBV18

cdr3_aa: CASSYGSGGSYGQYF
cdr3_nt: TGTGCCAGCAGTTACGGGTCGGGAGGGTCCTACGGGCAGTACTTC
j_call: TRBJ2-7
d_call: TRBD2
clone_size: once
v_call: TRBV6-5

cdr3_aa: CASSPGASQETQYF
cdr3_nt: TGTGCCAGCAGCCCCGGGGCCTCCCAAGAGACCCAGTACTTC
j_call: TRBJ2-5
d_call: .
clone_size: .
v_call: TRBV7-6

cdr3_aa: CASSSMGGWRETQYF
cdr3_nt: TGTGCCAGCAGCTCAATGGGGGGCTGGAGGGAGACCCAGTACTTC
j_call: TRBJ2-5
d_call: .
clone_size: .
v_call: TRBV7-2

cdr3_aa: CASSPGIKWREVPSSYEQYF
cdr3_nt: TGCGCCAGCAGCCCCGGAATAAAATGGCGTGAAGTGCCGTCCTCCTACGAGCAGTACTTC
j_call: TRBJ2-7
d_call: .
clone_size: .
v_call: TRBV4-3

cdr3_aa: CATSLGSTDTQYF
cdr3_nt: TGTGCCACCTCCCTGGGGAGCACAGATACGCAGTATTTT
j_call: TRBJ2-3
d_call: .
clone_size: once
v_call: TRBV18

cdr3_aa: CASSPTGNEQFF
cdr3_nt: TGTGCCAGCAGTCCTACCGGTAATGAGCAGTTCTTC
j_call: TRBJ2-1
d_call: .
clone_size: .
v_call: TRBV6-4

cdr3_aa: CASSLGTLRSRDTQYF
cdr3_nt: TGTGCCAGCAGCTTAGGGACCCTTAGAAGCCGAGATACGCAGTATTTT
j_call: TRBJ2-3
d_call: .
clone_size: .
v_call: TRBV7-7

cdr3_aa: CASSPRTGASYEQYF
cdr3_nt: TGTGCCAGCAGCCCCAGGACAGGGGCGTCCTACGAGCAGTACTTC
j_call: TRBJ2-7
d_call: TRBD1
clone_size: .
v_call: TRBV7-8

cdr3_aa: CASSNWPLQETQYF
cdr3_nt: TGTGCCAGCAGTAACTGGCCCCTCCAAGAGACCCAGTACTTC
j_call: TRBJ2-5
d_call: .
clone_size: .
v_call: TRBV2

cdr3_aa: CAISEGQGPYEQYF
cdr3_nt: TGTGCCATCAGTGAGGGGCAGGGTCCCTACGAGCAGTACTTC
j_call: TRBJ2-7
d_call: .
clone_size: .
v_call: TRBV10-3

cdr3_aa: CASRPGYNEQFF
cdr3_nt: TGCGCCAGCCGTCCGGGGTACAATGAGCAGTTCTTC
j_call: TRBJ2-1
d_call: .
clone_size: .
v_call: TRBV5-1

cdr3_aa: CASTRGGGSETQYF
cdr3_nt: TGTGCCAGCACCAGAGGTGGGGGGTCAGAGACCCAGTACTTC
j_call: TRBJ2-5
d_call: .
clone_size: .
v_call: TRBV9

cdr3_aa: CASSLTLLQPQHF
cdr3_nt: TGTGCCAGCAGCTTGACCTTACTTCAGCCCCAGCATTTT
j_call: TRBJ1-5
d_call: .
clone_size: .
v_call: TRBV5-6

cdr3_aa: CASRLPGQTNSPLHF
cdr3_nt: TGTGCCAGCAGGCTACCGGGACAGACGAATTCACCCCTCCACTTT
j_call: TRBJ1-6
d_call: TRBD1
clone_size: .
v_call: TRBV6-5

cdr3_aa: CASSQRGGLTEAFF
cdr3_nt: TGTGCCAGCAGTCAGAGAGGGGGGCTCACTGAAGCTTTCTTT
j_call: TRBJ1-1
d_call: .
clone_size: .
v_call: TRBV9

cdr3_aa: CATSPRWDIQYF
cdr3_nt: TGTGCCACCAGCCCCCGTTGGGACATTCAGTACTTC
j_call: TRBJ2-4
d_call: .
clone_size: .
v_call: TRBV15

cdr3_aa: CASSLEATGNTIYF
cdr3_nt: TGCGCCAGCAGCTTGGAGGCAACAGGGAACACCATATATTTT
j_call: TRBJ1-3
d_call: .
clone_size: .
v_call: TRBV5-1

cdr3_aa: CASSVAANTGSTDTQYF
cdr3_nt: TGTGCCAGCAGCGTAGCTGCTAACACGGGGAGCACAGATACGCAGTATTTT
j_call: TRBJ2-3
d_call: .
clone_size: .
v_call: TRBV9

cdr3_aa: CASSARGQGNGKLFF
cdr3_nt: TGTGCCAGCAGTGCTCGGGGACAGGGAAATGGAAAACTGTTTTTT
j_call: TRBJ1-4
d_call: TRBD1
clone_size: .
v_call: TRBV6-5